A selection of T cell receptor beta chains follows, all from one sample in a study of OX40 agonist ivuxolimab in advanced cancers. The protocol was immunoSEQ multiplex PCR, while the TCRdb copy is restricted to in-frame clones and leaves out a portion. The repertoire consists of about 8,700 clones, with less than 90% occurring once and the leading ten covering roughly 15%. The source was CD4+ or CD8+ T cells sorted from blood, collected in a trial of the OX40 agonist ivuxolimab. The receptors here all came from an adult with an advanced solid tumor such as melanoma, head and neck, liver or kidney cancer. The CDR3 runs from the conserved cysteine through the conserved F or W. Fields, in order: CDR3 protein, CDR3 DNA, D gene, clone size, J gene, V gene. A D gene is named only where the DNA matches it firmly. Clone sizes are given selectively: once, few, many, or a class where the clone is expanded.

CDR3: CASSHGTGRYEQYF; DNA: TGTGCCAGCAGCCACGGGACAGGGAGATACGAGCAGTACTTC; D: TRBD1; size: NA; J: TRBJ2-7; V: TRBV28
CDR3: CASSPPPGGLTGELFF; DNA: TGTGCCAGCAGCCCCCCCCCGGGGGGGCTTACCGGGGAGCTGTTTTTT; D: TRBD2; size: NA; J: TRBJ2-2; V: TRBV7-8
CDR3: CAWGSNGADTQYF; DNA: TGTGCCTGGGGCTCCAATGGGGCAGATACGCAGTATTTT; D: NA; size: NA; J: TRBJ2-3; V: TRBV30
CDR3: CASSISILATSGRKETQYF; DNA: TGTGCCAGTAGTATATCAATCCTAGCGACTAGCGGGAGGAAAGAGACCCAGTACTTC; D: TRBD2; size: NA; J: TRBJ2-5; V: TRBV19
CDR3: CAMASGGALLDTQYF; DNA: TGTGCCATGGCTAGCGGGGGGGCTTTGTTAGATACGCAGTATTTT; D: TRBD2; size: NA; J: TRBJ2-3; V: TRBV10-3
CDR3: CASSLDPRGHNTEAFF; DNA: TGTGCCAGCAGCTTAGATCCCCGGGGGCATAACACTGAAGCTTTCTTT; D: NA; size: NA; J: TRBJ1-1; V: TRBV7-2
CDR3: CASSLGTSGFNEQFF; DNA: TGTGCCAGCAGCTTGGGGACTAGCGGGTTCAATGAGCAGTTCTTC; D: TRBD2; size: NA; J: TRBJ2-1; V: TRBV7-9
CDR3: CASSTQRLAGDPGELFF; DNA: TGTGCCAGTAGTACACAGCGACTAGCGGGAGATCCCGGGGAGCTGTTTTTT; D: TRBD2; size: NA; J: TRBJ2-2; V: TRBV19
CDR3: CATMNGELFF; DNA: TGTGCCACAATGAACGGGGAGCTGTTTTTT; D: NA; size: NA; J: TRBJ2-2; V: TRBV6-6
CDR3: CASSQRGSGRPPDNEQFF; DNA: TGTGCCAGCAGCCAAAGAGGCAGCGGGAGGCCCCCGGACAATGAGCAGTTCTTC; D: TRBD2; size: NA; J: TRBJ2-1; V: TRBV7-3
CDR3: CASSSTPADTEAFF; DNA: TGTGCCAGCAGCTCGACCCCGGCGGACACTGAAGCTTTCTTT; D: NA; size: NA; J: TRBJ1-1; V: TRBV7-3
CDR3: CAWSVKPYGGAGGPFYEQYF; DNA: TGTGCCTGGAGTGTCAAACCTTACGGTGGGGCGGGAGGTCCTTTTTACGAGCAGTACTTC; D: TRBD2; size: NA; J: TRBJ2-7; V: TRBV30
CDR3: CASSAAEPSYNEQFF; DNA: TGTGCCAGCAGCGCAGCCGAACCGTCCTACAATGAGCAGTTCTTC; D: NA; size: NA; J: TRBJ2-1; V: TRBV9
CDR3: CAWHGGDTQYF; DNA: TGTGCCTGGCACGGGGGTGATACGCAGTATTTT; D: NA; size: NA; J: TRBJ2-3; V: TRBV30
CDR3: CASSSRAYNSPLHF; DNA: TGTGCCAGCAGTTCCCGGGCCTATAATTCACCCCTCCACTTT; D: NA; size: NA; J: TRBJ1-6; V: TRBV27
CDR3: CASSLAGLSDEQFF; DNA: TGTGCCAGCAGCCTTGCGGGACTCTCAGATGAGCAGTTCTTC; D: NA; size: NA; J: TRBJ2-1; V: TRBV6-5
CDR3: CASSDPTSGGQETQYF; DNA: TGTGCCAGCAGCGACCCTACTAGCGGGGGACAAGAGACCCAGTACTTC; D: TRBD2; size: NA; J: TRBJ2-5; V: TRBV9
CDR3: CASSQDTGGLGNTIYF; DNA: TGCGCCAGCAGCCAAGATACAGGGGGATTAGGAAACACCATATATTTT; D: TRBD1; size: NA; J: TRBJ1-3; V: TRBV4-3
CDR3: CAWYDRRSGLTDTQYF; DNA: TGTGCCTGGTATGACCGGAGAAGCGGGCTTACAGATACGCAGTATTTT; D: NA; size: NA; J: TRBJ2-3; V: TRBV30
CDR3: CASSSPDGGGRYEQYF; DNA: TGTGCCAGCAGCTCCCCCGATGGAGGGGGCAGGTACGAGCAGTACTTC; D: NA; size: once; J: TRBJ2-7; V: TRBV11-2
CDR3: CASSPPGASGSTDTQYF; DNA: TGTGCCAGCAGTCCTCCCGGGGCTAGCGGAAGCACAGATACGCAGTATTTT; D: TRBD2; size: NA; J: TRBJ2-3; V: TRBV28
CDR3: CASTQGRTEAFF; DNA: TGTGCCAGCACCCAAGGGCGGACTGAAGCTTTCTTT; D: NA; size: NA; J: TRBJ1-1; V: TRBV5-4
CDR3: CASSITGVVYEQYF; DNA: TGCGCCAGCAGTATTACGGGAGTGGTCTACGAGCAGTACTTC; D: NA; size: NA; J: TRBJ2-7; V: TRBV5-1
CDR3: CASSSIIVPQSRANVLTF; DNA: TGTGCCAGCAGCAGTATTATAGTGCCACAAAGTCGGGCCAACGTCCTGACTTTC; D: NA; size: NA; J: TRBJ2-6; V: TRBV7-7
CDR3: CASKLAGSSYNEQFF; DNA: TGTGCCAGCAAACTAGCGGGAAGCTCCTACAATGAGCAGTTCTTC; D: NA; size: NA; J: TRBJ2-1; V: TRBV21-1
CDR3: CASSRGTSGYPWVGEQFF; DNA: TGTGCCAGCAGCCGCGGGACTAGCGGATATCCCTGGGTCGGTGAGCAGTTCTTC; D: TRBD2; size: NA; J: TRBJ2-1; V: TRBV27
CDR3: CASSVEGSGRADTQYF; DNA: TGTGCCAGCAGCGTAGAGGGGAGCGGGAGGGCAGATACGCAGTATTTT; D: TRBD2; size: few; J: TRBJ2-3; V: TRBV9
CDR3: CASGWAGGTTEAFF; DNA: TGTGCCAGCGGGTGGGCTGGTGGGACCACTGAAGCTTTCTTT; D: NA; size: NA; J: TRBJ1-1; V: TRBV28
CDR3: CASSLETLRTANYGYTF; DNA: TGCGCCAGCAGCCTGGAAACGTTGAGGACAGCTAACTATGGCTACACCTTC; D: NA; size: NA; J: TRBJ1-2; V: TRBV5-1
CDR3: CASSFRKTGTDYEQYF; DNA: TGTGCCAGCAGTTTTCGAAAAACCGGGACAGACTACGAGCAGTACTTC; D: TRBD1; size: NA; J: TRBJ2-7; V: TRBV27